The clone carrying this T cell receptor (beta chain) was seen more than once but under ten times. PCR employed 60 Vbeta and 13 Jbeta primers. Sequenced by immunoSEQ multiplex PCR; TCRdb stores in-frame clones only, minus some. The sample has about 150,000 clones, about three quarters seen once. This entry is derived from a study of cytomegalovirus exposure and HLA in healthy donors. Trimming cost V 5 bases and J 4 bases, with 15 bases left between them. The germline V gene has CDR1 SGHNT and CDR2 YYREEE (reference sequence). The CDR3 runs to 14 residues. The TCR originated in a young man in good health and CMV-seronegative. Sequencing input: PBMCs. This chain links TRBV5-4 with TRBJ2-5, with D possibly matching TRBD2 (6 bases). The CDR3 loop reads CASSIPGGRETQYF. For the CDR3, the DNA is TGTGCCAGCAGTATTCCCGGGGGTCGAGAGACCCAGTACTTC.